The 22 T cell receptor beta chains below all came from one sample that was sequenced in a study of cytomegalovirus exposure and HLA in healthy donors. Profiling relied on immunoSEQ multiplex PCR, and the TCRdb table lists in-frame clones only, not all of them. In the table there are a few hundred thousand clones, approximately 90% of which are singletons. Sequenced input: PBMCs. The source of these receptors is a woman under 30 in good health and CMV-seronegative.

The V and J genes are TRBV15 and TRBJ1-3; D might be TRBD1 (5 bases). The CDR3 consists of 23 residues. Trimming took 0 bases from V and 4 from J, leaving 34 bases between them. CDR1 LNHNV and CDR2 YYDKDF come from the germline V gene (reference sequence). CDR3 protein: CATSRDRDWGGILDNRGGNTIYF. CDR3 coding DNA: TGTGCCACCAGCAGAGATCGGGACTGGGGAGGGATTTTAGACAACCGGGGAGGAAACACCATATATTTT.

As DNA, the CDR3 is TGTGCCAGCAGCTCCCGGGACAAATCCCCTGAAGCTTTCTTT. Amino acid sequence: CASSSRDKSPEAFF. This rearrangement joins TRBV6-6 to TRBJ1-1, with D maybe TRBD1 (6 bases). V lost 6 bases and J 6 bases, leaving 17 bases between the germline ends. This CDR3 has 14 residues. Germline V gene lookup returns CDR1 MNHNY and CDR2 SVGAGI (reference sequence).

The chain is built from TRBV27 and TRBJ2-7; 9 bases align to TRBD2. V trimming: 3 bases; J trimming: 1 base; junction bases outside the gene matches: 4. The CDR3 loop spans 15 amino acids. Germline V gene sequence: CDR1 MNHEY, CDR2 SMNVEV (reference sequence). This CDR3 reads CASSFSSGSSYEQYF. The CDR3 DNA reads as TGTGCCAGCAGTTTTAGTAGCGGGAGTTCCTACGAGCAGTACTTC.

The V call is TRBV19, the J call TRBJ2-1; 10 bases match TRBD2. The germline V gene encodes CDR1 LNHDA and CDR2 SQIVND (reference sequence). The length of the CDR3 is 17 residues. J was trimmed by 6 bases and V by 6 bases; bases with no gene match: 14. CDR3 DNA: TGTGCCAGTAGCCGATATTTGAGCGGGAGGGGACGCAATGAGCAGTTCTTC. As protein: CASSRYLSGRGRNEQFF.

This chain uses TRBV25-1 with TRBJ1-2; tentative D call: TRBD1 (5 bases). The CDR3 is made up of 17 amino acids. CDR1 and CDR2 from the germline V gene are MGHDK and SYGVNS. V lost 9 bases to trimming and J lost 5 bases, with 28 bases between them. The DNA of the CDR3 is TGTGCCAGAATCAACCGGCAGGACAAGGCCTTGAGATATGGCTACACCTTC. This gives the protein CARINRQDKALRYGYTF.

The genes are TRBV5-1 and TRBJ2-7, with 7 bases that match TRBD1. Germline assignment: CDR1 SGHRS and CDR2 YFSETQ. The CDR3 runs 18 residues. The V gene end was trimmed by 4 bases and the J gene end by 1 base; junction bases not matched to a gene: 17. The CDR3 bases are TGCGCCAGCAGCCTAGAGGGTAGTCGGGACAGCAGATCCTACGAGCAGTACTTC. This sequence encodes CASSLEGSRDSRSYEQYF. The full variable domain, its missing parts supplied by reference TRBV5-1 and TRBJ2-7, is KAGVTQTPRYLIKTRGQQVTLSCSPISGHRSVSWYQQTPGQGLQFLFEYFSETQRNKGNFPGRFSGRQFSNSRSEMNVSTLELGDSALYLCASSLEGSRDSRSYEQYFGPGTRLTVT.

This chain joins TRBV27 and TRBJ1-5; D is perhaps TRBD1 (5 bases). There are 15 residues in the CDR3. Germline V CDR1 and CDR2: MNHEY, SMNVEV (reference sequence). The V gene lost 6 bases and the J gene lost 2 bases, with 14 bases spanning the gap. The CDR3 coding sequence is TGTGCCAGCAGCCGGATGGGCAGGGGCAATCAGCCCCAGCATTTT. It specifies CASSRMGRGNQPQHF.

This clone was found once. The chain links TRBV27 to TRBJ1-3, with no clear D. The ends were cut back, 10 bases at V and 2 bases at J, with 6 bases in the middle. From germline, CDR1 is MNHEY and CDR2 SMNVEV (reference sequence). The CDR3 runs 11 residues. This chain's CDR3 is CAIHTGNTIYF. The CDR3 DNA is TGTGCCATCCACACTGGAAACACCATATATTTT.

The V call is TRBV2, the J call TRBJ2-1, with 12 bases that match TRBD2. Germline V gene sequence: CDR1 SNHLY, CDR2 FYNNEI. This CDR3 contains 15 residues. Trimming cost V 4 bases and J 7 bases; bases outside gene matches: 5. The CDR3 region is CASSAGTSGWNEQFF. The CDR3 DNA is TGTGCCAGCAGTGCCGGGACTAGCGGGTGGAATGAGCAGTTCTTC.

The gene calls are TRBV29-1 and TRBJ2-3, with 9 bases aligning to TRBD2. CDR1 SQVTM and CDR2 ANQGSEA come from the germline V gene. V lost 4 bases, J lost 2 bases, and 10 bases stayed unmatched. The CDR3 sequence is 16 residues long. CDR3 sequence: CSVVLSSGVYTDTQYF. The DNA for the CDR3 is TGCAGCGTTGTATTGTCTAGCGGGGTTTACACAGATACGCAGTATTTT.

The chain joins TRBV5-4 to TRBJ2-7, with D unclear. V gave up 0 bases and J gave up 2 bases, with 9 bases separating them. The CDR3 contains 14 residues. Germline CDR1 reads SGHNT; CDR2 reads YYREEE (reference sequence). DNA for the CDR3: TGTGCCAGCAGCTTGGAACTGAATACCTACGAGCAGTACTTC. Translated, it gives CASSLELNTYEQYF.

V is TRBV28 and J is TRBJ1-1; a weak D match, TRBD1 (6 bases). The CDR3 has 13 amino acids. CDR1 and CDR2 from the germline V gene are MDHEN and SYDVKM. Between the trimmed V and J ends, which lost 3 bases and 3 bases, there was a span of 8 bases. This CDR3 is CASSLGHHTEAFF. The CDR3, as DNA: TGTGCCAGCAGTTTGGGACACCACACTGAAGCTTTCTTT.

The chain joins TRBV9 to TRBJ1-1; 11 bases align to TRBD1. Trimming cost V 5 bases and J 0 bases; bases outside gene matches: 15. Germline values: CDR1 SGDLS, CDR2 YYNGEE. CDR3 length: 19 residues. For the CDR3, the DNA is TGTGCCAGCAGTTTAGGACAGGGGGCAGTCCCACGGCTGAACACTGAAGCTTTCTTT. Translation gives CASSLGQGAVPRLNTEAFF. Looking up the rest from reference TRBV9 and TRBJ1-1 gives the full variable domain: DSGVTQTPKHLITATGQRVTLRCSPRSGDLSVYWYQQSLDQGLQFLIQYYNGEERAKGNILERFSAQQFPDLHSELNLSSLELGDSALYFCASSLGQGAVPRLNTEAFFGQGTRLTVV.

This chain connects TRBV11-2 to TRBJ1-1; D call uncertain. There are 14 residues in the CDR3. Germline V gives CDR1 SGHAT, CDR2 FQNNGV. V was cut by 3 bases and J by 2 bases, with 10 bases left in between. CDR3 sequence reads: CASSFPPLNTEAFF. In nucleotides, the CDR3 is TGTGCCAGCAGCTTTCCTCCTTTAAACACTGAAGCTTTCTTT.

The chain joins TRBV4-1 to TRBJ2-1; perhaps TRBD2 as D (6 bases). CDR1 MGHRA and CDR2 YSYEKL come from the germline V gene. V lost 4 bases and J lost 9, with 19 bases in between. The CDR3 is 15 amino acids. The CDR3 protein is CASSPGEPYRGEQFF. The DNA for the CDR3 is TGCGCCAGCAGCCCGGGAGAGCCCTATCGAGGTGAGCAGTTCTTC.

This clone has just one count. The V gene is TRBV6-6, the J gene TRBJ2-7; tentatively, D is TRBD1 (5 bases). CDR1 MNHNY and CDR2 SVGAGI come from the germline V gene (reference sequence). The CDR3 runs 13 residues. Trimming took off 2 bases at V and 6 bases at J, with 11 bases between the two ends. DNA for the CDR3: TGTGCCAGCAGTTACGAATTACAGGCCGAGCAGTACTTC. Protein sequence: CASSYELQAEQYF.

The CDR3 reads CSVAVIGTGELFF. As DNA, the CDR3 is TGCAGCGTTGCCGTAATCGGCACCGGGGAGCTGTTTTTT. The J gene is TRBJ2-2, the V gene TRBV29-1; D is uncertain. In germline, CDR1 is SQVTM, CDR2 ANQGSEA. CDR3 length: 13 amino acids. V lost 4 bases and J lost 4, with 10 bases in between.

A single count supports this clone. The CDR3 here is CASSEGPEAFF. DNA for the CDR3: TGTGCCAGCAGTGAAGGTCCGGAAGCTTTCTTT. The chain recombines TRBV6-1 with TRBJ1-1, with no clear D. Trimming pared 1 base from V and 8 bases from J, leaving 5 bases between. The germline gives CDR1 MNHNS, CDR2 SASEGT. The CDR3 runs 11 residues.

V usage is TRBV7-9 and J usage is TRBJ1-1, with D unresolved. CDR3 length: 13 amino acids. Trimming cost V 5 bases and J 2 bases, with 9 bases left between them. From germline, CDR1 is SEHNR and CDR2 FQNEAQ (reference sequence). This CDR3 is CASSPFLNTEAFF. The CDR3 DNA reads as TGTGCCAGCAGCCCCTTCCTCAACACTGAAGCTTTCTTT.

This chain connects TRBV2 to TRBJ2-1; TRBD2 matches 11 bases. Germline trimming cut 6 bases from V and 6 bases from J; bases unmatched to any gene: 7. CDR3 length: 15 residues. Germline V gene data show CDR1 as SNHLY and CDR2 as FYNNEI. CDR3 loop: CASRATSGSGNEQFF. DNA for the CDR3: TGTGCCAGCAGGGCTACTAGCGGGAGTGGCAATGAGCAGTTCTTC.

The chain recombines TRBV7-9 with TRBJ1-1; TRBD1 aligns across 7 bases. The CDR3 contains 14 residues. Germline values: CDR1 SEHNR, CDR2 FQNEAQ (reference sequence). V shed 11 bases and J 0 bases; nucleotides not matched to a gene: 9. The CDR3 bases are TGTGCCGGCCGGGGACAGACCATGAACACTGAAGCTTTCTTT. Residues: CAGRGQTMNTEAFF.

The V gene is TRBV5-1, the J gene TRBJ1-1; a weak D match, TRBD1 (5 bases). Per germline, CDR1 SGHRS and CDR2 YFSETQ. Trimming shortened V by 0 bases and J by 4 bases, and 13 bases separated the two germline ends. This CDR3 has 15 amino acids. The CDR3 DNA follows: TGCGCCAGCAGCTTGGGCGCGGGGGAGACCACTGAAGCTTTCTTT. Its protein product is CASSLGAGETTEAFF.